This T cell receptor beta chain was captured by sequencing in a study of T cell responses to AZD1222 COVID-19 vaccine. V lost 6 bases and J 0 bases, leaving 10 bases between the germline ends. The CDR3 covers 14 residues. The germline gives CDR1 LNHDA, CDR2 SQIVND (reference sequence). In the case of this clone: Its matching antigen is unknown.

Study findings and constraints: Donor demographics were predominantly white British with a female majority; clonal diversity may be underestimated. Spike regions recognized by vaccine-associated CD4 TCRs spanned the protein, led by 160-218 and 743-854. Baseline antibody screening turned up just five to seven seropositive AZD1222 recipients.

Recipients boosted at about 4 weeks or about 12 weeks are pooled. Generated by immunoSEQ multiplex PCR, the TCRdb table keeps only in-frame clones and is missing some. The sample consists of around 180,000 clones, more than 75% of them appearing once. The TCR originated in an adult who received the AZD1222 COVID-19 vaccine. The sample here was peripheral blood, taken 28 days after the second AZD1222 dose. V is TRBV19 and J is TRBJ2-3; D unclear. The CDR3 here is CASSNVPSTDTQYF. In nucleotides, the CDR3 is TGTGCCAGTAGCAATGTCCCCAGCACAGATACGCAGTATTTT.